A selection of T cell receptor beta chains follows, all from one sample in a study of control samples from healthy donors and cancer patients. Libraries were prepared by immunoSEQ multiplex PCR; TCRdb keeps only in-frame clonotypes and omits some of them. Here the sample spans roughly 150,000 clones, around 90% being singletons. Sequenced material: blood. All receptors come from a woman younger than 45 in good health. Each CDR3 is given with its conserved first and last residue. The order of the fields is clone size, J gene, D gene, V gene, CDR3 DNA, CDR3 protein. The D gene is left open where the match is weak. Rows may omit the clone size; those that give it use once, few, many or a size class.

clone_size: -
j_call: TRBJ2-5
d_call: -
v_call: TRBV12-3/TRBV12-4
cdr3_nt: TGTGCCAGCAGTTTTGGAGGGGGTGAGACCCAGTACTTC
cdr3_aa: CASSFGGGETQYF

clone_size: -
j_call: TRBJ2-1
d_call: TRBD1
v_call: TRBV27
cdr3_nt: TGTGCCAGCAACCTCGGGACAGGGGGTCGGAATGAGCAGTTCTTC
cdr3_aa: CASNLGTGGRNEQFF

clone_size: -
j_call: TRBJ2-1
d_call: -
v_call: TRBV2
cdr3_nt: TGTGCCAGCAGTGATGGGCTCTTAGCGATTCGGTACAATGAGCAGTTCTTC
cdr3_aa: CASSDGLLAIRYNEQFF

clone_size: -
j_call: TRBJ1-5
d_call: -
v_call: TRBV6-2/TRBV6-3
cdr3_nt: TGTGCCAGCAGTCAAGGTTATCCCCAGCATTTT
cdr3_aa: CASSQGYPQHF

clone_size: -
j_call: TRBJ2-2
d_call: TRBD2
v_call: TRBV4-2
cdr3_nt: TGTGCCAGCAGCCAAGAGGTTAGCGGGAGGACCGGGGAGCTGTTTTTT
cdr3_aa: CASSQEVSGRTGELFF

clone_size: -
j_call: TRBJ1-1
d_call: -
v_call: TRBV19
cdr3_nt: TGTGCCAGTAGTACCTCGGGGTCGTCGAACACTGAAGCTTTCTTT
cdr3_aa: CASSTSGSSNTEAFF

clone_size: -
j_call: TRBJ2-2
d_call: -
v_call: TRBV5-1
cdr3_nt: TGCGCCAGCCGAGGACTCATAAACACCGGGGAGCTGTTTTTT
cdr3_aa: CASRGLINTGELFF

clone_size: -
j_call: TRBJ2-5
d_call: -
v_call: TRBV28
cdr3_nt: TGTGCCAGCAGGGGTGGTGGGGGGCGAGAGGAGACCCAGTACTTC
cdr3_aa: CASRGGGGREETQYF

clone_size: -
j_call: TRBJ2-3
d_call: -
v_call: TRBV7-9
cdr3_nt: TGTGCCAGCAGCCTTTTGAGAGATACGCAGTATTTT
cdr3_aa: CASSLLRDTQYF

clone_size: -
j_call: TRBJ2-7
d_call: TRBD1
v_call: TRBV30
cdr3_nt: TGTGCCTGGAGCGCCCAGGGACAGGGGGGAGCGGGGCAGTACTTC
cdr3_aa: CAWSAQGQGGAGQYF

clone_size: -
j_call: TRBJ2-7
d_call: -
v_call: TRBV5-1
cdr3_nt: TGCGCCAGCAGCTTGGTTCCGGGGGAGCAGTACTTC
cdr3_aa: CASSLVPGEQYF

clone_size: -
j_call: TRBJ2-1
d_call: -
v_call: TRBV5-6
cdr3_nt: TGTGCCAGCAGCTATCTGGAGGGCCTAATGAATGAGCAGTTCTTC
cdr3_aa: CASSYLEGLMNEQFF

clone_size: -
j_call: TRBJ1-3
d_call: TRBD1
v_call: TRBV9
cdr3_nt: TGTGCCAGCAGCGTCGACAGGGGGCTCGGAAACACCATATATTTT
cdr3_aa: CASSVDRGLGNTIYF

clone_size: -
j_call: TRBJ2-2
d_call: -
v_call: TRBV29-1
cdr3_nt: TGCAGCGTTGAGTTAGCGAACACCGGGGAGCTGTTTTTT
cdr3_aa: CSVELANTGELFF

clone_size: -
j_call: TRBJ2-3
d_call: -
v_call: TRBV4-2
cdr3_nt: TGTGCCAGCAGCCAAGGTGGAGGGACCACAGATACGCAGTATTTT
cdr3_aa: CASSQGGGTTDTQYF

clone_size: -
j_call: TRBJ1-2
d_call: -
v_call: TRBV12-3/TRBV12-4
cdr3_nt: TGTGCCAGCAGGAGAAGGGAGTACGGCTACACCTTC
cdr3_aa: CASRRREYGYTF

clone_size: -
j_call: TRBJ2-1
d_call: TRBD2
v_call: TRBV7-9
cdr3_nt: TGTGCCAGCAGCCCGCCGGGACTAGCGGGAGTAGCTGAGCAGTTCTTC
cdr3_aa: CASSPPGLAGVAEQFF

clone_size: -
j_call: TRBJ1-2
d_call: -
v_call: TRBV7-9
cdr3_nt: TGTGCCAGCAGCTTATCGATGACTCACTATGGCTACACCTTC
cdr3_aa: CASSLSMTHYGYTF

clone_size: once
j_call: TRBJ1-1
d_call: TRBD1
v_call: TRBV28
cdr3_nt: TGTGCCAGCAGTCTACAGGGGACTGAAGCTTTCTTT
cdr3_aa: CASSLQGTEAFF

clone_size: -
j_call: TRBJ2-3
d_call: TRBD2
v_call: TRBV20-1
cdr3_nt: TGCAGTGCTAGTGGCCTAGCGGGAGGGACAGATACGCAGTATTTT
cdr3_aa: CSASGLAGGTDTQYF

clone_size: -
j_call: TRBJ2-1
d_call: -
v_call: TRBV5-4
cdr3_nt: TGTGCCAGCAGCTCCCCTGGGGACTACAATGAGCAGTTCTTC
cdr3_aa: CASSSPGDYNEQFF

clone_size: -
j_call: TRBJ2-5
d_call: TRBD2
v_call: TRBV2
cdr3_nt: TGTGCCACAGCGGCGGGAGGGAAAGAGACCCAGTACTTC
cdr3_aa: CATAAGGKETQYF

clone_size: -
j_call: TRBJ1-5
d_call: -
v_call: TRBV2
cdr3_nt: TGTGCCAGCAGCGGAGGGCGTTTTGAACAGCCCCAGCATTTT
cdr3_aa: CASSGGRFEQPQHF

clone_size: -
j_call: TRBJ2-4
d_call: -
v_call: TRBV5-4
cdr3_nt: TGTGCCAGCAGCTTTTCTTCCTCGGTCGGCATTCAGTACTTC
cdr3_aa: CASSFSSSVGIQYF

clone_size: -
j_call: TRBJ2-5
d_call: -
v_call: TRBV5-6
cdr3_nt: TGTGCCAGCACCGGGTGGCAGGGGTTCTTCCAAGAGACCCAGTACTTC
cdr3_aa: CASTGWQGFFQETQYF

clone_size: -
j_call: TRBJ2-2
d_call: TRBD2
v_call: TRBV4-1
cdr3_nt: TGCGCCAGCAGCCACCCAGTGGGAGGGCACACCGGGGAGCTGTTTTTT
cdr3_aa: CASSHPVGGHTGELFF

clone_size: -
j_call: TRBJ2-2
d_call: -
v_call: TRBV18
cdr3_nt: TGTGCCAGCTCACCGGGGAGAATCGGGGAGCTGTTTTTT
cdr3_aa: CASSPGRIGELFF

clone_size: -
j_call: TRBJ2-7
d_call: TRBD1
v_call: TRBV6-2/TRBV6-3
cdr3_nt: TGTGCCAGCAGCGGGACAGGGGGCTACGAGCAGTACTTC
cdr3_aa: CASSGTGGYEQYF

clone_size: -
j_call: TRBJ2-7
d_call: -
v_call: TRBV4-1
cdr3_nt: TGCGCCAGCAGCCAAGATCGACACTACGAGCAGTACTTC
cdr3_aa: CASSQDRHYEQYF

clone_size: -
j_call: TRBJ2-6
d_call: -
v_call: TRBV6-5
cdr3_nt: TGTGCCAGCAGCGAGGACAGCCACAACGTCCTGACTTTC
cdr3_aa: CASSEDSHNVLTF

clone_size: -
j_call: TRBJ2-7
d_call: -
v_call: TRBV11-3
cdr3_nt: TGTGCCAGCAGCTTCGGGCAGTCCTACGAGCAGTACTTC
cdr3_aa: CASSFGQSYEQYF

clone_size: -
j_call: TRBJ2-1
d_call: TRBD1
v_call: TRBV6-2/TRBV6-3
cdr3_nt: TGTGCCAGCACCCCACTCTCGGGACAGCTAAATGACAATGAGCAGTTCTTC
cdr3_aa: CASTPLSGQLNDNEQFF

clone_size: -
j_call: TRBJ2-3
d_call: -
v_call: TRBV12-3/TRBV12-4
cdr3_nt: TGTGCCAGCAGTTTCGGACCCGATACGCAGTATTTT
cdr3_aa: CASSFGPDTQYF

clone_size: once
j_call: TRBJ1-5
d_call: TRBD1
v_call: TRBV5-8
cdr3_nt: TGTGCCAGCAGCTCCGGACAGGGAAATCAGCCCCAGCATTTT
cdr3_aa: CASSSGQGNQPQHF

clone_size: -
j_call: TRBJ1-4
d_call: -
v_call: TRBV28
cdr3_nt: TGTGCCAGCAGTTTACTCGGACGATCAGAAAAACTGTTTTTT
cdr3_aa: CASSLLGRSEKLFF

clone_size: -
j_call: TRBJ2-5
d_call: -
v_call: TRBV6-1
cdr3_nt: TGTGCCAGCAGTGAAGCGGGCGTTTGGGGGCAAGAGACCCAGTACTTC
cdr3_aa: CASSEAGVWGQETQYF

clone_size: -
j_call: TRBJ2-7
d_call: -
v_call: TRBV20-1
cdr3_nt: TGCAGTGCTAGTCGGGTACAGGGTTTGGACGAGCAGTACTTC
cdr3_aa: CSASRVQGLDEQYF

clone_size: -
j_call: TRBJ2-1
d_call: -
v_call: TRBV2
cdr3_nt: TGTGCCAGCAGTGATTTGCCCCGGCGCTCAGAGCAGTTCTTC
cdr3_aa: CASSDLPRRSEQFF

clone_size: -
j_call: TRBJ2-5
d_call: -
v_call: TRBV10-1
cdr3_nt: TGCGCCAGCAGTGAGTCGACAGGGAGGGGGGGAGCGGGGAACCAAGAGACCCAGTACTTC
cdr3_aa: CASSESTGRGGAGNQETQYF

clone_size: -
j_call: TRBJ1-6
d_call: -
v_call: TRBV6-5
cdr3_nt: TGTGCCAGCAGCCGGGCCAGGAATTCACCCCTCCACTTT
cdr3_aa: CASSRARNSPLHF

clone_size: -
j_call: TRBJ2-7
d_call: TRBD1
v_call: TRBV27
cdr3_nt: TGTGCCAGCAGTTCGGTTTGGGGACAGGGCTCCTACGAGCAGTACTTC
cdr3_aa: CASSSVWGQGSYEQYF

clone_size: -
j_call: TRBJ1-1
d_call: -
v_call: TRBV28
cdr3_nt: TGTGCCAGCAGTTTGAGGGACGGCCTAGGGAACACTGAAGCTTTCTTT
cdr3_aa: CASSLRDGLGNTEAFF

clone_size: -
j_call: TRBJ2-3
d_call: TRBD2
v_call: TRBV4-1
cdr3_nt: TGCGCCAGCAGCCAAGTACCTAGCGGGACCACAGATACGCAGTATTTT
cdr3_aa: CASSQVPSGTTDTQYF

clone_size: -
j_call: TRBJ2-7
d_call: -
v_call: TRBV7-9
cdr3_nt: TGTGCCAGCAGCGGACTATACGAGCAGTACTTC
cdr3_aa: CASSGLYEQYF

clone_size: -
j_call: TRBJ2-2
d_call: -
v_call: TRBV29-1
cdr3_nt: TGCAGCGTTGGCGCGAACACCGGGGAGCTGTTTTTT
cdr3_aa: CSVGANTGELFF

clone_size: -
j_call: TRBJ2-2
d_call: TRBD1
v_call: TRBV7-9
cdr3_nt: TGTGCCAGCAGCCCTTCTGACAGGGGGCACACCGGGGAGCTGTTTTTT
cdr3_aa: CASSPSDRGHTGELFF

clone_size: -
j_call: TRBJ1-4
d_call: -
v_call: TRBV9
cdr3_nt: TGTGCCAGCAGCCCGGGGTTGGGGACCACGAATGAAAAACTGTTTTTT
cdr3_aa: CASSPGLGTTNEKLFF

clone_size: -
j_call: TRBJ1-5
d_call: -
v_call: TRBV6-2/TRBV6-3
cdr3_nt: TGTGCCAGCAGTTACCCACTCTATCGGACGGGGGAGCAGCCCCAGCATTTT
cdr3_aa: CASSYPLYRTGEQPQHF

clone_size: -
j_call: TRBJ1-3
d_call: TRBD1
v_call: TRBV6-5
cdr3_nt: TGTGCCAGCAGCCAGACAGGGGCCGGAGGAAACACCATATATTTT
cdr3_aa: CASSQTGAGGNTIYF

clone_size: -
j_call: TRBJ2-3
d_call: TRBD2
v_call: TRBV7-9
cdr3_nt: TGTGCCACCCTAGCGGAGAGCACAGATACGCAGTATTTT
cdr3_aa: CATLAESTDTQYF

clone_size: -
j_call: TRBJ2-2
d_call: -
v_call: TRBV2
cdr3_nt: TGTGCCAGCAGCCTTAGCGGCACCGGGGAGCTGTTTTTT
cdr3_aa: CASSLSGTGELFF

clone_size: -
j_call: TRBJ2-5
d_call: TRBD2
v_call: TRBV9
cdr3_nt: TGTGCCAGCAGCATCCGTTCGGGGGAGGGCCATGGAGAAGAGACCCAGTACTTC
cdr3_aa: CASSIRSGEGHGEETQYF

clone_size: -
j_call: TRBJ2-4
d_call: -
v_call: TRBV24-1
cdr3_nt: TGTGCCACCAGTGATTTTGACATTCAGTACTTC
cdr3_aa: CATSDFDIQYF

clone_size: few
j_call: TRBJ2-7
d_call: -
v_call: TRBV30
cdr3_nt: TGTGCCTGGAGTGCCGGCTCCTACGAGCAGTACTTC
cdr3_aa: CAWSAGSYEQYF

clone_size: once
j_call: TRBJ2-7
d_call: TRBD1
v_call: TRBV7-9
cdr3_nt: TGTGCCAGCAGCTTAGCCGTCGGACAGGGAGCCTACGAGCAGTACTTC
cdr3_aa: CASSLAVGQGAYEQYF

clone_size: -
j_call: TRBJ1-1
d_call: -
v_call: TRBV5-6
cdr3_nt: TGTGCCAGCAGCTCCCTACAGAACACTGAAGCTTTCTTT
cdr3_aa: CASSSLQNTEAFF

clone_size: -
j_call: TRBJ2-1
d_call: TRBD2
v_call: TRBV25-1
cdr3_nt: TGTGCCAGCAGGGCTTTCGGGACTAGCGGGAGCTCCTACAATGAGCAGTTCTTC
cdr3_aa: CASRAFGTSGSSYNEQFF

clone_size: -
j_call: TRBJ1-3
d_call: -
v_call: TRBV4-1
cdr3_nt: TGCGCCAGCAGCCAAGGACTGTTAAGCTCTGGAAACACCATATATTTT
cdr3_aa: CASSQGLLSSGNTIYF

clone_size: -
j_call: TRBJ2-5
d_call: -
v_call: TRBV15
cdr3_nt: TGTGCCACCAGCAGAGATCGAGGAGGGCCAGAGACCCAGTACTTC
cdr3_aa: CATSRDRGGPETQYF

clone_size: -
j_call: TRBJ2-7
d_call: -
v_call: TRBV3-1/TRBV3-2
cdr3_nt: TGTGCCAGCAGCTTGAGAGGGGTCTCCTACGAGCAGTACTTC
cdr3_aa: CASSLRGVSYEQYF